One and the same sample provided the 32 T cell receptor beta chains below, sequenced in a study of T cell responses to AZD1222 COVID-19 vaccine (dated by TCRdb to the early 2020s). Libraries were built with the immunoSEQ multiplex PCR assay. The clones in this table, taken by TCRdb from immuneACCESS, are in-frame only. Not every clone is retained; where verified, under half of the shortfall comes from an unresolved V gene, and the cause of the rest is unknown. This sample is represented by around 110,000 clones; more than 85% of them were singletons. The top ten hold around 7% of the sample. Sample time point, as interpreted from the label and publication: baseline before first vaccination. The specimen comprised peripheral blood, sampled on day 0 of AZD1222 vaccination. The source of these receptors is an adult in good health.

The genes are TRBV29-1 and TRBJ1-1; 7 bases line up with TRBD1. Per the germline V gene, CDR1 is SQVTM and CDR2 is ANQGSEA. V shed 7 bases, J shed 4 bases, and the junction held 3 bases outside the gene matches. CDR3 length: 11 amino acids. The CDR3 loop is CSARDSTEAFF. The CDR3 DNA sequence: TGCAGCGCCCGGGACAGCACTGAAGCTTTCTTT.

This chain links TRBV19 with TRBJ1-5; D call uncertain. CDR1 and CDR2 (germline): LNHDA, SQIVND (reference sequence). V lost 5 bases, J lost 0 bases, and 14 bases lay in between. This CDR3 contains 16 residues. The CDR3 DNA follows: TGTGCCAGTAGTCCCCCGTCTTCCTATAGCAATCAGCCCCAGCATTTT. Amino acids: CASSPPSSYSNQPQHF.

This clone appeared once. The chain combines TRBV28 with TRBJ2-5, with no clear D. CDR3 length equals 11 residues. Germline V gives CDR1 MDHEN, CDR2 SYDVKM. Trimming pared 4 bases from V and 5 bases from J, leaving 5 bases between. CDR3 bases: TGTGCCAGCAGTTACTGGGAGACCCAGTACTTC. Translation gives CASSYWETQYF.

This chain uses TRBV20-1 with TRBJ2-3; no definite D call. The CDR3 extends over 11 amino acids. V lost 6 bases and J lost 2, with 6 bases in between. Per the germline V gene, CDR1 is DFQATT and CDR2 is SNEGSKA (reference sequence). CDR3 sequence: CSASLTDTQYF. The CDR3 DNA is TGCAGTGCCTCCCTCACAGATACGCAGTATTTT.

The gene calls are TRBV6-1 and TRBJ1-1; a weak D match, TRBD1 (5 bases). V was shortened by 0 bases and J by 5 bases, with 10 bases between the two germline ends. Germline CDR1 and CDR2: MNHNS and SASEGT. This CDR3 region has 14 residues. In DNA, the CDR3 is TGTGCCAGCAGTGAAGCGAAGGCAGGGACTGAAGCTTTCTTT. This encodes CASSEAKAGTEAFF.

This chain connects TRBV28 to TRBJ2-1; unclear D gene. The CDR3 consists of 13 residues. Between the trimmed V and J ends, which lost 6 bases and 2 bases, there was a span of 8 bases. Germline lookup yields CDR1 MDHEN and CDR2 SYDVKM. CDR3 protein: CASSFGTYNEQFF. The CDR3, as DNA: TGTGCCAGCAGCTTCGGCACCTACAATGAGCAGTTCTTC. The complete variable domain, with remaining parts taken from reference TRBV28 and TRBJ2-1, reads DVKVTQSSRYLVKRTGEKVFLECVQDMDHENMFWYRQDPGLGLRLIYFSYDVKMKEKGDIPEGYSVSREKKERFSLILESASTNQTSMYLCASSFGTYNEQFFGPGTRLTVL.

This clone was picked up one time. Germline and junction disagree at one end, which may indicate a read error. The chain is built from TRBV27 and TRBJ2-7, with 14 bases lining up with TRBD2. CDR3 length equals 18 residues. Germline CDR1 and CDR2: MNHEY and SMNVEV (reference sequence). This chain's CDR3 is CANSYLGLAGGRAYEQYF. CDR3 nucleotides: TGTGCCAACAGTTACCTCGGACTAGCGGGAGGTCGGGCGTACGAGCAGTACTTC.

This clone was detected once. The V gene is TRBV11-2, the J gene TRBJ2-5; 7 nucleotides align to TRBD1. The CDR3 contains 18 residues. Germline CDR1 and CDR2: SGHAT and FQNNGV. The trim removed 2 bases at V and 4 bases at J, leaving 16 bases unmatched. The CDR3 is CASSLINSIGGLLETQYF. CDR3 DNA: TGTGCCAGCAGCTTAATCAACTCGATAGGGGGCTTATTAGAGACCCAGTACTTC. The full variable domain, completed using reference TRBV11-2 and TRBJ2-5, is EAGVAQSPRYKIIEKRQSVAFWCNPISGHATLYWYQQILGQGPKLLIQFQNNGVVDDSQLPKDRFSAERLKGVDSTLKIQPAKLEDSAVYLCASSLINSIGGLLETQYFGPGTRLLVL.

The V call is TRBV20-1, the J call TRBJ2-1; the D gene is possibly TRBD2 (5 bases). Trimming took 3 bases from V and 8 from J, leaving 14 bases between them. Germline assignment: CDR1 DFQATT and CDR2 SNEGSKA (reference sequence). This CDR3 is built from 13 residues. CDR3 loop: CSASPGLRDEQFF. The CDR3 DNA reads TGCAGTGCTAGTCCCGGCCTGCGGGATGAGCAGTTCTTC.

The chain is built from TRBV7-8 and TRBJ1-2, with D hard to call. This CDR3 has 14 residues. Germline CDR1 SGHVS, CDR2 FQNEAQ. V was shortened by 0 bases and J by 8 bases, with 13 bases between the two germline ends. This chain's CDR3 is CASSLAQTTRGYTF. The CDR3 nucleotides are TGTGCCAGCAGCTTAGCGCAGACCACGAGGGGCTACACCTTC. The full variable domain, rest sourced from reference TRBV7-8 and TRBJ1-2, is GAGVSQSPRYKVAKRGQDVALRCDPISGHVSLFWYQQALGQGPEFLTYFQNEAQLDKSGLPSDRFFAERPEGSVSTLKIQRTQQEDSAVYLCASSLAQTTRGYTFGSGTRLTVV.

This rearrangement joins TRBV12-3 or TRBV12-4 to TRBJ2-1; the D is unclear. The V end lost 3 bases, the J end lost 8 bases, and 5 bases lay between the germline ends. The CDR3 is 11 amino acids. The CDR3 nucleotides read TGTGCCAGCAGTTTCGTCCATGAGCAGTTCTTC. It is translated as CASSFVHEQFF.

The chain is built from TRBV2 and TRBJ2-5; D is ambiguous. Germline loops: CDR1 SNHLY, CDR2 FYNNEI. V was pared by 7 bases and J by 4 bases, with 16 bases between. CDR3 length: 14 amino acids. Here the CDR3 reads CASTLLDLGETQYF. DNA of the CDR3: TGTGCCAGCACCCTTCTGGATCTAGGAGAGACCCAGTACTTC.

The rearrangement joins TRBV5-1 to TRBJ2-7; D remains ambiguous. The germline V gene encodes CDR1 SGHRS and CDR2 YFSETQ. The germline V and J ends were trimmed by 2 bases and 6 bases, with 12 bases remaining between them. The length of the CDR3 is 13 residues. In DNA form, the CDR3 reads TGCGCCAGCAGCTTTAATCAGGACGGCGAGCAGTACTTC. Translating it yields CASSFNQDGEQYF.

The genes are TRBV10-3 and TRBJ1-4; the D is unclear. V was cut by 9 bases and J by 4 bases, with 12 bases left in between. The CDR3 is made up of 13 amino acids. CDR1 is ENHRY, CDR2 SYGVKD, per germline. CDR3 amino acids: CAMAPVLNEKLFF. As DNA, the CDR3 is TGTGCCATGGCACCGGTTCTTAATGAAAAACTGTTTTTT.

This clone occurred once. The gene calls are TRBV25-1 and TRBJ1-2; weak D call: TRBD1 (5 bases). Germline lookup yields CDR1 MGHDK and CDR2 SYGVNS. V was cut by 4 bases and J by 4 bases, with 7 bases left in between. This CDR3 region has 12 residues. For the CDR3, the DNA is TGTGCCAGCAGTGGTCAGGGCTATGGCTACACCTTC. Its protein is CASSGQGYGYTF.

V gene TRBV20-1 combines with J gene TRBJ1-2; D is undetermined. This CDR3 has 11 amino acids. Trimming stripped 4 bases from V and 7 bases from J, with 10 bases between. Germline values: CDR1 DFQATT, CDR2 SNEGSKA (reference sequence). The CDR3 DNA sequence: TGCAGTGCTACTAGGGCTGGTGGCTACACCTTC. It specifies CSATRAGGYTF.

The rearrangement joins TRBV14 to TRBJ1-1; no firm D call. V was pared by 6 bases and J by 11 bases, with 19 bases between. CDR1 is SGHDN and CDR2 is FVKESK in the germline V gene. CDR3 length: 13 residues. The CDR3 DNA sequence: TGTGCCAGCAGTCAGATTAGTGGGAGGGCTGCTTTCTTT. Amino acids: CASSQISGRAAFF.

The chain joins TRBV9 to TRBJ2-1; 9 nucleotides align to TRBD2. The CDR3 length is 13 residues. Germline CDR1 SGDLS, CDR2 YYNGEE. V lost 3 bases to trimming and J lost 9 bases; unmatched junction nucleotides: 4. The CDR3 bases are TGTGCCAGCAGCGCATCGACTAGCGGTGAGCAGTTCTTC. Translation gives CASSASTSGEQFF.

V and J are TRBV7-8 and TRBJ1-4; tentatively, D is TRBD1 (5 bases). Trimming cost V 0 bases and J 6 bases, with 14 bases left between them. CDR3 length equals 16 residues. CDR1 and CDR2 (germline): SGHVS, FQNEAQ. The CDR3 spells CASSLAVGQGYEKLFF. The CDR3 DNA follows: TGTGCCAGCAGCTTAGCGGTCGGGCAGGGATATGAAAAACTGTTTTTT.

This chain links TRBV15 with TRBJ2-5, with D hard to call. CDR1 and CDR2 (germline): LNHNV, YYDKDF (reference sequence). This CDR3 is built from 15 residues. With 0 bases removed from V and 2 bases from J, the gap between germline ends came to 10 bases. The CDR3 nucleotides read TGTGCCACCAGCAGAGATCCCGGCCCACAAGAGACCCAGTACTTC. Its protein is CATSRDPGPQETQYF.

CDR3 in DNA: TGTGCCAGCAGTTTCTGGACCTCAACTGTGGAGACCCAGTACTTC. It encodes CASSFWTSTVETQYF. The V and J genes are TRBV28 and TRBJ2-5; D gene uncertain. The CDR3 is made up of 15 amino acids. CDR1 MDHEN and CDR2 SYDVKM come from the germline V gene. Trimming removed 3 bases at V and 5 bases at J, with 16 bases between.

The chain recombines TRBV14 with TRBJ1-5; D is ambiguous. The CDR3 sequence is 11 residues long. Germline CDR1 SGHDN, CDR2 FVKESK. The V gene lost 3 bases and the J gene lost 7 bases, with 4 bases spanning the gap. The CDR3 DNA reads TGTGCCAGCAGCCACCAACAGCCCCAGCATTTT. It translates to CASSHQQPQHF.

The CDR3, as DNA: TGTGCCAGCAGTTACGCCGAGGGGGATACGCAGTATTTT. Translation gives CASSYAEGDTQYF. The V gene is TRBV6-5, the J gene TRBJ2-3; D may match TRBD1 or TRBD2 (5 bases each). There are 13 residues in the CDR3. Germline V gene data show CDR1 as MNHEY and CDR2 as SVGAGI. The V end lost 2 bases, the J end lost 6 bases, and 9 bases lay between the germline ends.

The chain is built from TRBV27 and TRBJ2-3, with D perhaps TRBD2 (6 bases). This CDR3 has 17 amino acids. V was trimmed by 6 bases and J by 3 bases, leaving 22 bases between them. CDR1 is MNHEY, CDR2 SMNVEV, per germline (reference sequence). As DNA, the CDR3 is TGTGCCAGCAGCGCGCTGATGACGGGAGAGGGAACAGATACGCAGTATTTT. Translated: CASSALMTGEGTDTQYF.

V gene TRBV7-3 combines with J gene TRBJ1-1; D remains ambiguous. The V end was cut by 2 bases, the J end by 0 bases, with 4 bases between. CDR1 and CDR2 from the germline V gene are SGHTA and FQGTGA. The CDR3 loop spans 13 amino acids. The CDR3 sequence: CASSLSLNTEAFF. CDR3 DNA sequence: TGTGCCAGCAGCTTATCGTTGAACACTGAAGCTTTCTTT.

There are a few counts of this clone. This sequence joins TRBV27 and TRBJ2-1; D gene uncertain. Deletions cut 8 bases from V and 2 bases from J, with 19 bases between. The length of the CDR3 is 16 residues. Looked up from germline, CDR1 is MNHEY and CDR2 is SMNVEV (reference sequence). CDR3 nucleotide sequence: TGTGCCAGCTATGGCGGAAGCCCAAGGGCCTACAATGAGCAGTTCTTC. Residues: CASYGGSPRAYNEQFF.

The chain is built from TRBV7-6 and TRBJ1-3; D not certain. The CDR3 extends over 11 amino acids. The germline CDR1 and CDR2 sequences are SGHVS and FNYEAQ. Trimming cost V 8 bases and J 0 bases, with 2 bases left between them. CDR3 protein: CASFSGNTIYF. The CDR3, as DNA: TGTGCCAGCTTCTCTGGAAACACCATATATTTT. Full variable domain (outside the CDR3, taken from reference TRBV7-6 and TRBJ1-3): GAGVSQSPRYKVTKRGQDVALRCDPISGHVSLYWYRQALGQGPEFLTYFNYEAQQDKSGLPNDRFSAERPEGSISTLTIQRTEQRDSAMYRCASFSGNTIYFGEGSWLTVV.

This chain links TRBV18 with TRBJ1-6, with D perhaps TRBD1 (6 bases). CDR1 is KGHSH, CDR2 LQKENI, per germline. This CDR3 has 14 amino acids. V was shortened by 6 bases and J by 9 bases, with 15 bases between the two germline ends. The CDR3 nucleotides read TGTGCCAGCTCCAGGGGTGTAGGGGTTTCACCCCTCCACTTT. Its protein product is CASSRGVGVSPLHF.

This rearrangement joins TRBV28 to TRBJ1-5; possibly TRBD1 for D (5 bases). V gave up 8 bases and J gave up 0 bases, with 11 bases separating them. This CDR3 comprises 14 residues. Germline CDR1 and CDR2: MDHEN and SYDVKM. The DNA of the CDR3 is TGTGCCAGCCATTGGGGGAATAGCAATCAGCCCCAGCATTTT. It encodes CASHWGNSNQPQHF.

This clone has just one count. The rearrangement uses TRBV6-5 and TRBJ1-2, with 7 bases matching TRBD1. With 6 bases clipped from V and 6 bases from J, the junction kept 10 bases outside the gene matches. The CDR3 loop spans 14 amino acids. Germline CDR1 and CDR2: MNHEY and SVGAGI. In nucleotides, the CDR3 is TGTGCCAGCAGCAAACTTGACAGGGTTCATGGCTACACCTTC. This gives the protein CASSKLDRVHGYTF.

This clone showed up just once. The chain couples TRBV19 to TRBJ2-4; unclear D gene. The CDR3 sequence is 14 residues long. In germline, CDR1 is LNHDA, CDR2 SQIVND (reference sequence). Trimming stripped 7 bases from V and 3 bases from J, with 13 bases between. This CDR3 reads CASIQPGDKNIQYF. The CDR3 DNA follows: TGTGCCAGTATACAACCTGGGGACAAAAACATTCAGTACTTC.

The chain is built from TRBV28 and TRBJ1-2; possibly TRBD1 for D (5 bases). This CDR3 is 12 amino acids long. Germline V lookup: CDR1 MDHEN, CDR2 SYDVKM. With 2 bases removed from V and 8 bases from J, the gap between germline ends came to 9 bases. CDR3 DNA sequence: TGTGCCAGCAGTTTACAGGGTACCGGCTACACCTTC. It codes for CASSLQGTGYTF.